These 13 T cell receptor beta chains came from one sample sequenced in a study of T cells expressing NK-cell markers. TCRdb re-called the 5' RACE reads and shows each CDR3 protein once, DNA omitted. The sample table sets out thousands of distinct CDR3 sequences. Sequencing was carried out using blood T cells: a sorted CD56 or NKG2C T cell subset, CD4+ or CD8+ T cells, or bulk PBMC T cells (not recorded which). These receptors all come from a young man in good health.

The V gene is TRBV20-1, the J gene TRBJ2-7. The V gene's germline CDR1 is DFQATT and CDR2 SNEGSKA (reference sequence). The CDR3 is made up of 13 amino acids. The CDR3 is CSARDRYSYEQYF.

The chain has TRBV7-2 and TRBJ2-5; TCRdb lists TRBD1, though no DNA is available to test this call. The CDR3 length is 17 residues. In germline, CDR1 is SGHTA, CDR2 FQGNSA. The chain's CDR3 is CASSFQPQVTPGGTQYF.

By frequency, this clonotype registers medium-sized. The J gene is TRBJ2-3, the V gene TRBV7-9; lacking DNA, the TRBD2 call made by TCRdb goes unchecked. CDR1 is SEHNR and CDR2 is FQNEAQ in the germline V gene (reference sequence). The CDR3 totals 16 residues. CDR3 protein: CASSLNLGLRTDTQYF.

V gene TRBV19 combines with J gene TRBJ1-5; absent DNA, TCRdb's TRBD1 call cannot be checked. Germline CDR1 reads LNHDA; CDR2 reads SQIVND (reference sequence). This CDR3 has 15 amino acids. The chain's CDR3 is CASSKTGYSNQPQHF.

This clonotype ranks as medium-sized in terms of frequency. The V gene is TRBV20-1, the J gene TRBJ1-5; no DNA is available, so the TRBD1 call from TCRdb remains unchecked. The CDR3 is 15 amino acids. CDR1 is DFQATT and CDR2 is SNEGSKA in the germline V gene (reference sequence). The CDR3 protein is CSAIPGGGANQPQHF.

The genes are TRBV2 and TRBJ2-2. The CDR3 is 14 amino acids. CDR1 is SNHLY and CDR2 is FYNNEI in the germline V gene. The CDR3 loop is CASSVVGAVGELFF.

This sequence joins TRBV7-6 and TRBJ2-3; the TRBD1 assignment by TCRdb is unverifiable without DNA. Germline V lookup: CDR1 SGHVS, CDR2 FNYEAQ. CDR3 size: 13 residues. CDR3 sequence: CASSWVRRGTQYF.

The chain links TRBV7-9 to TRBJ1-3. This CDR3 has 14 residues. The germline gives CDR1 SEHNR, CDR2 FQNEAQ (reference sequence). CDR3 loop: CASSLVTAGNTIYF. Variable domain in full (rest from reference TRBV7-9 and TRBJ1-3): DTGVSQNPRHKITKRGQNVTFRCDPISEHNRLYWYRQTLGQGPEFLTYFQNEAQLEKSRLLSDRFSAERPKGSFSTLEIQRTEQGDSAMYLCASSLVTAGNTIYFGEGSWLTVV.

The chain combines TRBV6-6 with TRBJ1-2; TCRdb gives TRBD1 as the D gene, but with no DNA this cannot be confirmed. The CDR3 has 12 amino acids. Germline CDR1 MNHNY, CDR2 SVGAGI (reference sequence). The CDR3 spells CASSPTGTGYTF.

Measured by frequency, this clonotype is medium-sized (0.01 to 0.1%). The chain joins TRBV6-1 to TRBJ2-7; as DNA is missing, the TRBD1 call by TCRdb cannot be tested. CDR3 length: 15 residues. Germline V lookup: CDR1 MNHNS, CDR2 SASEGT. The CDR3 spells CASSARAGTQLEQYF.

This clonotype is medium-sized by frequency. V usage is TRBV2 and J usage is TRBJ1-5. The CDR3 extends over 17 amino acids. Germline V gene data show CDR1 as SNHLY and CDR2 as FYNNEI. The CDR3 sequence is CASSEAQGSNSNQPQHF.

The V call is TRBV25-1, the J call TRBJ1-1; TCRdb's D call, TRBD1, is unchecked because there is no DNA. Per germline, CDR1 MGHDK and CDR2 SYGVNS. The CDR3 loop spans 13 amino acids. The CDR3 sequence: CASNRDGYTEAFF.

This clonotype is labeled medium-sized (0.01 to 0.1%) based on frequency. The chain joins TRBV12-3 or TRBV12-4 to TRBJ1-5; as DNA is missing, the TRBD1 call by TCRdb cannot be tested. The CDR3 sequence is 14 residues long. CDR3 loop: CASSPGGGNQPQHF.